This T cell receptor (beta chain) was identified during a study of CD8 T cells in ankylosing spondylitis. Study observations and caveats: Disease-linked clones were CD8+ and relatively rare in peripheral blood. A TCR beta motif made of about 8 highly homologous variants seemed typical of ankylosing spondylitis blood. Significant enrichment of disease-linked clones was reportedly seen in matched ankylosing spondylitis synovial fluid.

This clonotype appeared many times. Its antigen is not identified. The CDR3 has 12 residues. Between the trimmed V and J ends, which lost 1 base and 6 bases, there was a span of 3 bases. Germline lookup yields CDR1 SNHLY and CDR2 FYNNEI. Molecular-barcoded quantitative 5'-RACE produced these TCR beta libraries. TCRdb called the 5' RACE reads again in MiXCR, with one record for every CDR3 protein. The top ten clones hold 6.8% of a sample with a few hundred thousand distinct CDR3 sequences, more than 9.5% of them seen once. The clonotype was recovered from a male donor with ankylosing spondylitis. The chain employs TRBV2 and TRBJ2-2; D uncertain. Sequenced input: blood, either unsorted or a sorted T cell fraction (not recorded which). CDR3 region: CASSEGPGELFF. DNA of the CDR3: TGTGCCAGCAGTGAAGGTCCCGGGGAGCTGTTTTTT.